This T cell receptor beta chain originates from a study of blood T cell repertoires in COVID-19. For the study at large: T cells, B-cell-depleted T cells, or PBMCs supplied cDNA or gDNA.

Germline lookup yields CDR1 GTSNPN and CDR2 SVGIG (reference sequence). V lost 4 bases and J 3 bases, leaving 3 bases between the germline ends. The CDR3 is 11 residues long. Clones were sequenced by immunoSEQ multiplex PCR, and TCRdb holds only the in-frame ones, with some missing. The sample gives approximately 320,000 clones, under 90% of which show up once; roughly 11% is in the top ten. V usage is TRBV30 and J usage is TRBJ2-2; D is unclear. The sample consisted of peripheral blood. The sequence was obtained from a woman between 25 and 40 years old with COVID-19, enrolled during active disease. The CDR3 nucleotides are TGTGCCTGGACGTACACCGGGGAGCTGTTTTTT. Its protein product is CAWTYTGELFF.